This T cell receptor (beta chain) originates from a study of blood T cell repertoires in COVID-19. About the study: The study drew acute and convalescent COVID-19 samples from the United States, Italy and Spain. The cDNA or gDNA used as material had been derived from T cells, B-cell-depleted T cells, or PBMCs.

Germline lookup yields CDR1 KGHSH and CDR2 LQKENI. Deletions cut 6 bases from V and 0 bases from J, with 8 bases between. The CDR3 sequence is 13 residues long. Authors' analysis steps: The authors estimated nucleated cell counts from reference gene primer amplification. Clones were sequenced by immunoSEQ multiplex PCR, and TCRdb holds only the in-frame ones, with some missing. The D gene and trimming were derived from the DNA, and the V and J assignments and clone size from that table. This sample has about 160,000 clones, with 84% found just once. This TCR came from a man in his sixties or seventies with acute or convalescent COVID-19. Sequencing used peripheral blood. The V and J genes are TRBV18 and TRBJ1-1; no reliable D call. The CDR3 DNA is TGTGCCAGCTCGAGCCCGGTGAACACTGAAGCTTTCTTT. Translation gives CASSSPVNTEAFF.